This TCR beta chain was recorded in a study of breast tumors, draining lymph nodes, adjacent tissues. V gave up 0 bases and J gave up 4 bases, with 15 bases separating them. Germline V lookup: CDR1 DFQATT, CDR2 SNEGSKA (reference sequence). The CDR3 has 15 residues. The lymph nodes were axillary draining lymph nodes from breast cancer patients. One entry per CDR3 protein, called by TCRdb with MiXCR from the multiplex PCR reads. This sample has approximately 150,000 distinct CDR3 sequences, with roughly 33% found just once. General study findings and limits: That most tumor T cells come from lymph nodes remained unproven. Luminal-like breast cancer showed significantly greater tumor-nontumor repertoire similarity than basal-like breast cancer did.

This clonotype was picked up a small number of times. What it binds is unknown. Given a much more abundant clone one base away, this may be a read error. The rearrangement uses TRBV20-1 and TRBJ1-2; tentative D call: TRBD1 (5 bases). This TCR was recovered from a female donor with breast cancer. Some clones in this sample may be carry-over from other donors' samples. The material sequenced was axillary lymph node tissue. CDR3 nucleotides: TGCAGTGCTAGAGATCCCCAGGGTAAAACCTATGGCTACACCTTC. Protein product: CSARDPQGKTYGYTF.